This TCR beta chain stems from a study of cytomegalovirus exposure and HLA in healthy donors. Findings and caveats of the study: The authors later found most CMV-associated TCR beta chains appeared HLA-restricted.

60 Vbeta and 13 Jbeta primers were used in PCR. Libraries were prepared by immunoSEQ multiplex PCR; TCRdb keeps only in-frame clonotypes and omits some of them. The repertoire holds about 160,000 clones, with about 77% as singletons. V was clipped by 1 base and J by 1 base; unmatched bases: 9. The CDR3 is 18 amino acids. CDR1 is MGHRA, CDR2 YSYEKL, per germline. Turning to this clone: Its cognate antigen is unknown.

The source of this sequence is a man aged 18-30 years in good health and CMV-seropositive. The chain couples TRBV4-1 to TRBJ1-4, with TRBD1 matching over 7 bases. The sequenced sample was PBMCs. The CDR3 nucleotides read TGCGCCAGCAGCCAAGTTCCACTCCAGGGGGGAACTAATGAAAAACTGTTTTTT. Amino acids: CASSQVPLQGGTNEKLFF.